The next 24 T cell receptor beta chains were all read from a single sample in a study of graft-versus-host responses after intestinal transplantation. The method was immunoSEQ multiplex PCR; TCRdb's version includes in-frame clones alone and lacks a portion of them. Here the sample spans more than 9,500 clones, about 80% being singletons. Graft material was processed, releasing intraepithelial and lamina propria lymphocytes. The starting material was ileum tissue, obtained around 4.5 months after intestinal transplantation. The receptors here all came from a human patient who received an intestinal transplant, so some T cells may come from the graft donor.

The genes are TRBV19 and TRBJ1-6; 7 positions agree with TRBD1. With V trimmed by 2 bases and J by 5 bases, 6 bases remained unmatched. CDR3 length: 16 residues. The germline V gene has CDR1 LNHDA and CDR2 SQIVND (reference sequence). This chain's CDR3 is CASSIRPGTDNSPLHF. CDR3 nucleotide sequence: TGTGCCAGTAGTATACGCCCCGGGACAGATAATTCACCCCTCCACTTT.

The V call is TRBV19, the J call TRBJ1-2; TRBD1 might be the D (5 bases). The CDR3 is made up of 14 amino acids. The germline V gene encodes CDR1 LNHDA and CDR2 SQIVND (reference sequence). V was cut by 4 bases and J by 4 bases, with 13 bases left in between. Here the CDR3 reads CASSTLGLAYGYTF. In DNA, the CDR3 is TGTGCCAGTAGTACGTTGGGACTGGCCTATGGCTACACCTTC. Full variable domain (remainder filled in from reference TRBV19 and TRBJ1-2): DGGITQSPKYLFRKEGQNVTLSCEQNLNHDAMYWYRQDPGQGLRLIYYSQIVNDFQKGDIAEGYSVSREKKESFPLTVTSAQKNPTAFYLCASSTLGLAYGYTFGSGTRLTVV.

The J gene is TRBJ1-2, the V gene TRBV19, with D perhaps matching TRBD1 (5 bases). The CDR3 sequence is 13 residues long. The V gene's germline CDR1 is LNHDA and CDR2 SQIVND (reference sequence). The CDR3 sequence is CACGTGGYYGYTF. CDR3 coding DNA: TGTGCTTGCGGGACGGGAGGCTACTATGGCTACACCTTC.

The J gene is TRBJ2-7, the V gene TRBV21-1; the D call in the table, TRBD2, was not verified against the DNA. TRBV21-1 is termed a pseudogene. There are 10 residues in the CDR3. CDR3 region: CASSSDEQYF. The CDR3 DNA reads TGTGCCAGCAGCTCCGACGAGCAGTACTTC.

V gene TRBV29-1 combines with J gene TRBJ1-2; unclear D gene. Trimming pared 3 bases from V and 13 bases from J, leaving 6 bases between. This CDR3 is 8 amino acids long. Looked up from germline, CDR1 is SQVTM and CDR2 is ANQGSEA. The CDR3 loop reads CSVDVLTF. CDR3 nucleotides: TGCAGCGTTGACGTCCTCACCTTC.

This chain uses TRBV11-2 with TRBJ2-5; 7 nucleotides match TRBD1. The CDR3 has 17 residues. CDR1 SGHAT and CDR2 FQNNGV come from the germline V gene. V lost 2 bases, J lost 0 bases, and 9 bases stayed unmatched. The CDR3 DNA follows: TGTGCCAGCAGCTTAACCCAAGGGGGCCGGTACCAAGAGACCCAGTACTTC. Translating it yields CASSLTQGGRYQETQYF.

The chain has TRBV13 and TRBJ2-5; 7 bases match TRBD1. Germline loops: CDR1 PRHDT, CDR2 FYEKMQ (reference sequence). The J segment lost 5 bases and the V segment lost 5 bases, leaving 5 bases of the junction unmatched. The CDR3 has 13 amino acids. The CDR3 here is CASSLDREETQYF. In nucleotides, the CDR3 is TGTGCCAGCAGCCTAGACAGGGAGGAGACCCAGTACTTC.

The V gene is TRBV7-9, the J gene TRBJ2-7; D perhaps matches TRBD2 (6 bases). The CDR3 runs 13 residues. Germline CDR1 SEHNR, CDR2 FQNEAQ (reference sequence). Trimming took off 4 bases at V and 3 bases at J, with 10 bases between the two ends. CDR3 amino acids: CASSSRGIYEQYF. As DNA, the CDR3 is TGTGCCAGCAGCTCCCGCGGGATCTACGAGCAGTACTTC.

The rearrangement links TRBV5-1 to TRBJ1-1; TRBD1 matches at 7 bases. J gave up 0 bases and V 4 bases, and 6 bases lay outside the gene matches. The CDR3 has 15 amino acids. The germline gives CDR1 SGHRS, CDR2 YFSETQ. CDR3 nucleotides: TGCGCCAGCAGCCTAGCCGGACAGGTGAACACTGAAGCTTTCTTT. This encodes CASSLAGQVNTEAFF.

The rearrangement joins TRBV7-2 to TRBJ2-3; 7 nucleotides agree with TRBD2. After removal of 5 bases from V and 0 bases from J, the junction contained 11 bases not matched to a gene. Germline CDR1 SGHTA, CDR2 FQGNSA. This CDR3 contains 17 residues. CDR3 in amino acids: CASSQSGLVLSTDTQYF. The CDR3 nucleotides are TGTGCCAGCAGCCAATCCGGACTAGTTCTTAGCACAGATACGCAGTATTTT.

The J gene is TRBJ2-5, the V gene TRBV25-1, with 12 positions matching TRBD1. The V gene's germline CDR1 is MGHDK and CDR2 SYGVNS. The CDR3 runs 17 residues. With V trimmed by 6 bases and J by 5 bases, 13 bases remained unmatched. The DNA of the CDR3 is TGTGCCAGCAGACTGGGTGAGGGGACAGGGGGCCTTGAGACCCAGTACTTC. This sequence encodes CASRLGEGTGGLETQYF.

The rearrangement links TRBV4-1 to TRBJ2-3, with TRBD2 as a possible D gene (7 bases). Germline assignment: CDR1 MGHRA and CDR2 YSYEKL. This CDR3 has 15 residues. V shed 2 bases and J shed 5 bases, with 14 bases lying between them. CDR3 sequence reads: CASSQWAGAVDTQYF. For the CDR3, the DNA is TGCGCCAGCAGCCAATGGGCGGGGGCGGTAGATACGCAGTATTTT.

The chain links TRBV9 to TRBJ2-4; 10 positions match TRBD1. The germline gives CDR1 SGDLS, CDR2 YYNGEE. Germline trimming cut 0 bases from V and 5 bases from J; bases unmatched to any gene: 8. The CDR3 contains 17 residues. CDR3 sequence reads: CASSVEGGGTGENIQYF. The CDR3 DNA is TGTGCCAGCAGCGTAGAGGGTGGGGGGACAGGGGAAAACATTCAGTACTTC.

The chain has TRBV5-1 and TRBJ2-5; tentative D call: TRBD1 (6 bases). The CDR3 spans 15 residues. V was shortened by 2 bases and J by 2 bases, with 13 bases between the two germline ends. Germline CDR1 and CDR2: SGHRS and YFSETQ. The CDR3 here is CASSLVTGSQETQYF. CDR3 DNA: TGCGCCAGCAGCTTAGTAACAGGGTCTCAAGAGACCCAGTACTTC.

V gene TRBV7-2 combines with J gene TRBJ2-2; 11 bases line up with TRBD2. The length of the CDR3 is 15 residues. V gave up 5 bases and J gave up 5 bases; unmatched junction bases: 4. The germline V gene encodes CDR1 SGHTA and CDR2 FQGNSA. CDR3 coding DNA: TGTGCCAGCAGCCCACGACTAGCGGGGACCGGGGAGCTGTTTTTT. Its protein product is CASSPRLAGTGELFF.

The CDR3 sequence is CASSIGGWPQHF. In nucleotides, the CDR3 is TGTGCCAGTAGTATCGGGGGATGGCCCCAGCATTTT. This chain joins TRBV19 and TRBJ1-5; a weak D match, TRBD1 (5 bases). The CDR3 sequence is 12 residues long. V was shortened by 3 bases and J by 9 bases, with 9 bases between the two germline ends. Germline V gene sequence: CDR1 LNHDA, CDR2 SQIVND (reference sequence).

The genes are TRBV5-8 and TRBJ1-2; the D is unclear. CDR3 length: 12 amino acids. Germline-derived CDR1 and CDR2 are SGHTS and YDEGEE. V was shortened by 1 base and J by 2 bases, with 3 bases between the two germline ends. The CDR3 sequence is CASSLLNYGYTF. For the CDR3, the DNA is TGTGCCAGCAGCTTGCTCAACTATGGCTACACCTTC.

The chain employs TRBV6-4 and TRBJ1-2; a possible D gene is TRBD1 (5 bases). V lost 2 bases to trimming and J lost 3 bases, with 16 bases between them. Per the germline V gene, CDR1 is MRHNA and CDR2 is SNTAGT. CDR3 length equals 16 residues. The CDR3 DNA reads TGTGCCAGCAGTGACAAGATCGGACAAACCTACTATGGCTACACCTTC. Translating gives CASSDKIGQTYYGYTF.

The rearrangement links TRBV6-5 to TRBJ1-1; no firm D call. From germline, CDR1 is MNHEY and CDR2 SVGAGI. V lost 7 bases, J lost 3 bases, and 12 bases lay in between. This CDR3 spans 13 amino acids. The DNA of the CDR3 is TGTGCCAGCACCACCGGCGGGTACACTGAAGCTTTCTTT. Translated: CASTTGGYTEAFF.

This chain uses TRBV7-9 with TRBJ2-2; D is ambiguous. Trimming took off 6 bases at V and 0 bases at J, with 14 bases between the two ends. Germline V CDR1 and CDR2: SEHNR, FQNEAQ (reference sequence). This CDR3 is built from 16 residues. Here the CDR3 reads CASSSKVPANTGELFF. CDR3 DNA: TGTGCCAGCAGTTCTAAAGTACCCGCGAACACCGGGGAGCTGTTTTTT.

The rearrangement joins TRBV27 to TRBJ2-5, with TRBD1 matching 7 bases. Germline-derived CDR1 and CDR2 are MNHEY and SMNVEV (reference sequence). The CDR3 runs 14 residues. With V trimmed by 5 bases and J by 5 bases, 8 bases remained unmatched. The CDR3 DNA reads TGTGCCAGCAGTCCTTTTCAGGGGGAGGAGACCCAGTACTTC. It encodes CASSPFQGEETQYF.

This chain links TRBV5-5 with TRBJ1-2, with TRBD1 matching 9 bases. This CDR3 has 15 residues. Per the germline V gene, CDR1 is SGHKS and CDR2 is YYEKEE (reference sequence). The V segment lost 0 bases and the J segment 6 bases; nucleotides outside the gene matches: 6. Here the CDR3 reads CASSLDTGTGNGYTF. In nucleotides, the CDR3 is TGTGCCAGCAGCTTGGATACCGGGACAGGGAATGGCTACACCTTC.

The V gene is TRBV25-1, the J gene TRBJ2-1; D not resolved. The CDR3 has 15 residues. The germline CDR1 and CDR2 sequences are MGHDK and SYGVNS. V was trimmed by 0 bases and J by 12 bases, leaving 18 bases between them. CDR3 sequence: CASSEYSGVPHRQFF. CDR3 nucleotide sequence: TGTGCCAGCAGTGAATACTCCGGAGTTCCCCATCGGCAGTTCTTC.

This clone counts as medium-sized. The chain couples TRBV4-1 to TRBJ2-3; a weak D match, TRBD2 (6 bases). V was shortened by 4 bases and J by 5 bases, with 13 bases between the two germline ends. Germline V lookup: CDR1 MGHRA, CDR2 YSYEKL. The CDR3 spans 14 residues. The chain's CDR3 is CASSPGGGQDTQYF. In DNA form, the CDR3 reads TGCGCCAGCAGCCCAGGTGGAGGGCAAGATACGCAGTATTTT.